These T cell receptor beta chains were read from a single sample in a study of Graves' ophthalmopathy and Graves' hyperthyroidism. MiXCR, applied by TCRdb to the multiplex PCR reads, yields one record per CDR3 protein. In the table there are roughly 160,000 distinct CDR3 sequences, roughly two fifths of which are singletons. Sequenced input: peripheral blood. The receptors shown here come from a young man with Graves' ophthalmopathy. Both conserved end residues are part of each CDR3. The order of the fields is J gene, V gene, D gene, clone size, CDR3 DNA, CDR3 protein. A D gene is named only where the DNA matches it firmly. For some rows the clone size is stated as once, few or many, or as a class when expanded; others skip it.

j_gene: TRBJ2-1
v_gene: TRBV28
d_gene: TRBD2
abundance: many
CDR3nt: TGTGCCAGCAATCTGGGACTAGCGGGAGGGCCCTTAGATAATGAGCAGTTCTTC
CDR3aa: CASNLGLAGGPLDNEQFF

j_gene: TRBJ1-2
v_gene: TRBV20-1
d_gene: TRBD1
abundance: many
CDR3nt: TGCAGTGCTAGCCCCGGGACAGCCTATGGCTACACCTTC
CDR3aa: CSASPGTAYGYTF

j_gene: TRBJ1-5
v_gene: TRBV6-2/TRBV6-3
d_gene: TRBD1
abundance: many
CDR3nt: TGTGCCAGCAGTTACGCAGGGGGCGGCAACTATCAGCCCCAGCATTTT
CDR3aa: CASSYAGGGNYQPQHF

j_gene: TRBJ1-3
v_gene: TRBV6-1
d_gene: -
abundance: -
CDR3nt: TGTGCCAGCAGTGAAGCGCGGATTTCTGGAAACACCATATATTTT
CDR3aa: CASSEARISGNTIYF

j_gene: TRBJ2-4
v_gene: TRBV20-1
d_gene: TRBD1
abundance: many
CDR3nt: TGCAGTGCAACACAGGGGGACATTCAGTACTTC
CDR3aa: CSATQGDIQYF

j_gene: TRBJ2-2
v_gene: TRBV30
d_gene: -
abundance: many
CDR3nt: TGTGCCTGGAATGAATTGGACACCGGGGAGCTGTTTTTT
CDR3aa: CAWNELDTGELFF

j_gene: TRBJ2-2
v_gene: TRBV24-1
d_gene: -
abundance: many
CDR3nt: TGTGCCACGACGCACGCCGCGAACACCGGGGAGCTGTTTTTT
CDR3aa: CATTHAANTGELFF

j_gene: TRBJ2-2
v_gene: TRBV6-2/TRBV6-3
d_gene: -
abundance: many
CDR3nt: TGTGCCAGCAGAAACCACGGGGCCACCGGGGAGCTGTTTTTT
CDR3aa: CASRNHGATGELFF

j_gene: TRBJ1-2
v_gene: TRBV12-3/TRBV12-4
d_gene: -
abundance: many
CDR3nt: TGTGCCAGCAGTGGTAGACGCGGTTGGGACTATGGCTACACCTTC
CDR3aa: CASSGRRGWDYGYTF

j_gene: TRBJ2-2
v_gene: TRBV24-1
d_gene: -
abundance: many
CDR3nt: TGTGCCACCAGTTCGGACGGAGACACCGGGGAGCTGTTTTTT
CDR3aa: CATSSDGDTGELFF

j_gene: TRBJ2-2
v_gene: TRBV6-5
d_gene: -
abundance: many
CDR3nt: TGTGCCAGCATAAAGGGGAACACCGGGGAGCTGTTTTTT
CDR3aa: CASIKGNTGELFF

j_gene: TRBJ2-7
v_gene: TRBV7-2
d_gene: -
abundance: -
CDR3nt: TGTGCCAGCAGCTTAGGGGGTATCTTCTCCTACGAGCAGTACTTC
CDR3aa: CASSLGGIFSYEQYF

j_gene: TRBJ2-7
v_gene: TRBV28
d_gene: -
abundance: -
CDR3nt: TGTGCCAGCAGTTTTAGCTCCTACGAGCAGTACTTC
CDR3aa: CASSFSSYEQYF

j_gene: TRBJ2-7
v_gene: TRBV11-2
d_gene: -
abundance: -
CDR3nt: TGTGCCAGCAGCTTAAATTCCCGGGGGTCCTACTCCTACGAGCAGTACTTC
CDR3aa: CASSLNSRGSYSYEQYF

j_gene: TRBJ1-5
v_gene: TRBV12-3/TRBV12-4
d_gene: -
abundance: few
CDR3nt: TGTGCCAGCAGAGGGAAGACGGGTCAGCCCCAGCATTTT
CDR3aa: CASRGKTGQPQHF

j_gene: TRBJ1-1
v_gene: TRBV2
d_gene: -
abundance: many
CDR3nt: TGTGCCAGTCGGTACAGGGTCATGAACACTGAAGCTTTCTTT
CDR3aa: CASRYRVMNTEAFF

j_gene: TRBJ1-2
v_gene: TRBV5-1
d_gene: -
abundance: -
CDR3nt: TGCGCCAGCAGCCGGACCGGGGAACCTAACTATGGCTACACCTTC
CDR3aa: CASSRTGEPNYGYTF

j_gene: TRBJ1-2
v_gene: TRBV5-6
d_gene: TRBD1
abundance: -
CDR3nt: TGTGCCAGCAGCTTTAATACAGGGGGTGACGGCTACACCTTC
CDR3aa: CASSFNTGGDGYTF

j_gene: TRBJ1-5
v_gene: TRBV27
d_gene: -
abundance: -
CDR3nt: TGTGCCAGCAGTTTCGGGGGCGCGGATCAGCCCCAGCATTTT
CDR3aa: CASSFGGADQPQHF

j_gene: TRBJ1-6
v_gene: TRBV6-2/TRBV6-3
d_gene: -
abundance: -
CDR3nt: TGTGCCAGCATAGGGGCCAGCGCCTATAATTCACCCCTCCACTTT
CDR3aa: CASIGASAYNSPLHF

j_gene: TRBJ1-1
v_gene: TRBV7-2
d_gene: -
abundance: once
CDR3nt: TGTGCCAGCAGCTTAGTGGAGGGGCGGACTGAAGCTTTCTTT
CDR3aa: CASSLVEGRTEAFF

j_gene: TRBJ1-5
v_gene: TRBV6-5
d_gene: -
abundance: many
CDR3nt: TGTGCCAGCAGTTACTCGACTGGGCGGCCCCAGCATTTT
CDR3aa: CASSYSTGRPQHF

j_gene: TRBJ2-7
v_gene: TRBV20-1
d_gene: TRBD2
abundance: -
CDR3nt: TGCAGTGCTCGCCTGGCTAGCGGGGGGCCTAGCTCCTACGAGCAGTACTTC
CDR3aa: CSARLASGGPSSYEQYF

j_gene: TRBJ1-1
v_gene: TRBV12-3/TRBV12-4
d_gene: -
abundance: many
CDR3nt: TGTGCCAGCAGGGGACGTATGAACACTGAAGCTTTCTTT
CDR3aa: CASRGRMNTEAFF

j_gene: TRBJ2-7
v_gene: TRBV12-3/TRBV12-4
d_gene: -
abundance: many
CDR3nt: TGTGCCAGCAGCCCCGGGGCAGTTGCCTACGAGCAGTACTTC
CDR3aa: CASSPGAVAYEQYF

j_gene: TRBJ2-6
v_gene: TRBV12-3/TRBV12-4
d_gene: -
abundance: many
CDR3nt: TGTGCCAGCAGTTTGTGGGGAGCTCTTGGGGCCAACGTCCTGACTTTC
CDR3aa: CASSLWGALGANVLTF

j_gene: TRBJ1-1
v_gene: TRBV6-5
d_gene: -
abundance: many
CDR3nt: TGTGCCAGCAGTACCTGGGAGCAGGAGGCTTTCTTT
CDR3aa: CASSTWEQEAFF

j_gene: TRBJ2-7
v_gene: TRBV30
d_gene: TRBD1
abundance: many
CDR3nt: TGTGCCTGGAGCATCACCACGAGGACAGGCGTCGGGGAGCAGTACTTC
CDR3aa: CAWSITTRTGVGEQYF

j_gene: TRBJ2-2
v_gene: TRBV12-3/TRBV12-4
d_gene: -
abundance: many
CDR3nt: TGTGCCAGCAGTTTTAGAACCGGGGAGCTGTTTTTT
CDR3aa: CASSFRTGELFF

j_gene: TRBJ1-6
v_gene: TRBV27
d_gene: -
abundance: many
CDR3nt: TGTGCCAGCAGTTTACAGGGGCTGGATAATTCACCCCTCCACTTT
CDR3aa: CASSLQGLDNSPLHF

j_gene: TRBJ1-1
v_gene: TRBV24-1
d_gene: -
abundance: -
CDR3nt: TGTGCCACCAGTGGGGCCACACCGAACACTGAAGCTTTCTTT
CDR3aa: CATSGATPNTEAFF

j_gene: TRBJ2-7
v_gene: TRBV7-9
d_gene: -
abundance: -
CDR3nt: TGTGCCAGCAGCTCGGGTGGGGACGGGAGTTACGAGCAGTACTTC
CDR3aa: CASSSGGDGSYEQYF

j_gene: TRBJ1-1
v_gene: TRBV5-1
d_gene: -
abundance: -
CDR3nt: TGCGCCAGCAGCTTGGAGCAGGGTGTTAGGGCTGAAGCTTTCTTT
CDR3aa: CASSLEQGVRAEAFF

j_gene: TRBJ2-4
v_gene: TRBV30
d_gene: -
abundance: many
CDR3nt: TGTGCCTTTCGGACGCCCGTTGGGGACATTCAGTACTTC
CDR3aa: CAFRTPVGDIQYF

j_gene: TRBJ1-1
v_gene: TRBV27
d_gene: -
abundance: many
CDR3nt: TGTGCCAGCAGCCAGAGGGGGGACACTGAAGCTTTCTTT
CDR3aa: CASSQRGDTEAFF

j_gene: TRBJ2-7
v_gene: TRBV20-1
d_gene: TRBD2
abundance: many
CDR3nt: TGCAGTGCTAGAGGGGAGGGAGGACTATCCTACGAGCAGTACTTC
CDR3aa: CSARGEGGLSYEQYF

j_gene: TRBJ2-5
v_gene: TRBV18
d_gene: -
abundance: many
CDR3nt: TGTGCCAGCTCTTCCAGGAGGGTTCGCGGAGAGACCCAGTACTTC
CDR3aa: CASSSRRVRGETQYF

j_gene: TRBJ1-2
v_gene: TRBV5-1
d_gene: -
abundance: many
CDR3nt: TGCGCCAGCAGCCTCGACAGCTCCGGGGGCGTCGATGGCTACACCTTC
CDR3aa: CASSLDSSGGVDGYTF

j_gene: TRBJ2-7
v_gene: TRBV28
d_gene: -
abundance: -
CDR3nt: TGTGCCAGCAGTTTCGTGGGGGCCTACGAGCAGTACTTC
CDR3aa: CASSFVGAYEQYF